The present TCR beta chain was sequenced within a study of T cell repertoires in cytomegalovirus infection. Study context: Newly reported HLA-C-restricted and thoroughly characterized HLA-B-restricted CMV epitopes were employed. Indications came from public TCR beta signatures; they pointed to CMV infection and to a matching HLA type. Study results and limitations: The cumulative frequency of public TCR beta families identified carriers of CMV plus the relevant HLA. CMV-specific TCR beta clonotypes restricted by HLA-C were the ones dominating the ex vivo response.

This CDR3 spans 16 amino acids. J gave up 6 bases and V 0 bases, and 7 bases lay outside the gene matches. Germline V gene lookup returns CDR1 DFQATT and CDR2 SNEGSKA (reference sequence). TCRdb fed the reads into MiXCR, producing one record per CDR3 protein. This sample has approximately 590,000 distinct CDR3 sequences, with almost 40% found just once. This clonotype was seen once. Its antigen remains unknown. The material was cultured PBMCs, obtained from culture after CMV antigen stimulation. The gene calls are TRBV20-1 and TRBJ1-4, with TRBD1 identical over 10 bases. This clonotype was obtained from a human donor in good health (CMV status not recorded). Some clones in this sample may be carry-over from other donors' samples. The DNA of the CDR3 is TGCAGTGCTAGAGATCCCTCCGGGACAGGGGATGAAAAACTGTTTTTT. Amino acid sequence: CSARDPSGTGDEKLFF.